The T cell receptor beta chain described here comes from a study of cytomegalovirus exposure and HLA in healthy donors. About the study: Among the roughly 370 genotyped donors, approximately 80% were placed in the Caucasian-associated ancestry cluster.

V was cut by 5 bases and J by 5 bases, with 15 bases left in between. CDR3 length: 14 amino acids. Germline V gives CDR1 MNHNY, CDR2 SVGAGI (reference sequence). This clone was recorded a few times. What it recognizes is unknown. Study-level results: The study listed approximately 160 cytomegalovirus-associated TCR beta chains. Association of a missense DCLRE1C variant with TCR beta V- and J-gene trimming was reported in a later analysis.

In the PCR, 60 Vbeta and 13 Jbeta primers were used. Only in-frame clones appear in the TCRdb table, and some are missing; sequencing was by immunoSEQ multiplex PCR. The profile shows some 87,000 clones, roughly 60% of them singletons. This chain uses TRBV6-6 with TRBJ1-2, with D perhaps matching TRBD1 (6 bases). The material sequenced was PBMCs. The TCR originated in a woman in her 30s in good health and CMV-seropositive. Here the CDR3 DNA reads TGTGCCAGCAGTAGAATTGACAGGACTTATGGCTACACCTTC. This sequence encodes CASSRIDRTYGYTF.